Below, 24 T cell receptor beta chains from the same sample are listed, as sequenced in a study of T cell repertoires in cytomegalovirus infection. TCRdb analysed the reads with MiXCR anew, one entry per CDR3 protein. Here the sample spans 400,000 to 550,000 distinct CDR3 sequences, about 11% being singletons. The sample taken for sequencing was PBMCs. All receptors derive from a human donor in good health (CMV status not recorded). Some clones in this sample may be carry-over from other donors' samples.

The rearrangement joins TRBV2 to TRBJ2-7; D is unresolved. Germline V gene lookup returns CDR1 SNHLY and CDR2 FYNNEI. This CDR3 region has 10 residues. The germline V and J ends were trimmed by 3 bases and 5 bases, with 2 bases remaining between them. The CDR3 is CASSDDEQYF. The CDR3 DNA reads as TGTGCCAGCAGTGACGACGAGCAGTACTTC.

The V and J genes are TRBV29-1 and TRBJ1-1; no definite D call. This CDR3 has 11 amino acids. Trimming left V 7 bases short and J 1 base short, with 7 bases between. Germline loops: CDR1 SQVTM, CDR2 ANQGSEA. CDR3 amino acids: CSGYGNTEAFF. The DNA for the CDR3 is TGCAGCGGGTACGGGAACACTGAAGCTTTCTTT. Combining the CDR3 with reference TRBV29-1 and TRBJ1-1 gives the whole variable domain SAVISQKPSRDICQRGTSLTIQCQVDSQVTMMFWYRQQPGQSLTLIATANQGSEATYESGFVIDKFPISRPNLTFSTLTVSNMSPEDSSIYLCSGYGNTEAFFGQGTRLTVV.

Many counts were recorded for this clonotype. The chain joins TRBV7-2 to TRBJ1-2; TRBD1 is a possible D gene (6 bases). V was cut by 6 bases and J by 1 base, with 9 bases left in between. The CDR3 runs 13 residues. Germline assignment: CDR1 SGHTA and CDR2 FQGNSA. The CDR3 DNA reads TGTGCCAGCAGGAAGGACAGTAACTATGGCTACACCTTC. Translating gives CASRKDSNYGYTF.

There are many counts of this clonotype. The CDR3 region is CASSLWGHTGLNQPQHF. In DNA, the CDR3 is TGTGCCAGCAGTTTATGGGGACACACAGGACTCAATCAGCCCCAGCATTTT. The rearrangement uses TRBV28 and TRBJ1-5; weak D call: TRBD1 (6 bases). The germline V gene encodes CDR1 MDHEN and CDR2 SYDVKM. The CDR3 spans 17 residues. Deletions cut 0 bases from V and 3 bases from J, with 15 bases between.

This clonotype was counted a few times. The chain is built from TRBV5-5 and TRBJ2-1; 9 bases are shared with TRBD1. CDR3 length equals 14 residues. CDR1 and CDR2 from the germline V gene are SGHKS and YYEKEE (reference sequence). J lost 6 bases, V lost 4 bases, and 5 bases had no gene match. In DNA, the CDR3 is TGTGCCAGCAGCACGGGACAGGGAAGCAATGAGCAGTTCTTC. It codes for CASSTGQGSNEQFF.

This clonotype was observed a few times. V is TRBV3-1 and J is TRBJ1-1; 7 nucleotides agree with TRBD1. This CDR3 has 13 amino acids. From germline, CDR1 is LGHDT and CDR2 YNNKEL (reference sequence). V gave up 3 bases and J gave up 10 bases; unmatched junction bases: 8. The CDR3 DNA is TGTGCCAGCAGCCACTTAAACAGGGGAGGAGCTTTCTTT. Residues: CASSHLNRGGAFF.

The chain employs TRBV5-1 and TRBJ1-2; D possibly corresponds to TRBD1 (6 bases). V lost 1 base and J lost 2, with 18 bases in between. The CDR3 is 17 amino acids. From germline, CDR1 is SGHRS and CDR2 YFSETQ. In DNA form, the CDR3 reads TGCGCCAGCAGCTTGTCGCGGGGGATCGGACAGAACTATGGCTACACCTTC. It specifies CASSLSRGIGQNYGYTF.

A few counts support this clonotype. The chain carries TRBV7-9 and TRBJ1-5; no firm D call. The ends were cut back, 3 bases at V and 6 bases at J, with 6 bases in the middle. The CDR3 runs 12 residues. Germline V gives CDR1 SEHNR, CDR2 FQNEAQ (reference sequence). CDR3 in DNA: TGTGCCAGCAGCTTCGATGCTCAGCCCCAGCATTTT. It specifies CASSFDAQPQHF.

This clonotype was detected a few times. The rearrangement uses TRBV18 and TRBJ1-2; 9 nucleotides match TRBD1. V gave up 8 bases and J gave up 0 bases; unmatched junction bases: 7. Germline-derived CDR1 and CDR2 are KGHSH and LQKENI. The length of the CDR3 is 15 residues. The DNA for the CDR3 is TGTGCCAGCACTGGACAGGGGCGATCTAACTATGGCTACACCTTC. Translated: CASTGQGRSNYGYTF. Based on the CDR3 plus reference TRBV18 and TRBJ1-2, the full variable domain is NAGVMQNPRHLVRRRGQEARLRCSPMKGHSHVYWYRQLPEEGLKFMVYLQKENIIDESGMPKERFSAEFPKEGPSILRIQQVVRGDSAAYFCASTGQGRSNYGYTFGSGTRLTVV.

This clonotype was observed many times. The rearrangement joins TRBV13 to TRBJ2-1; D is undetermined. The germline V gene has CDR1 PRHDT and CDR2 FYEKMQ (reference sequence). The V end was cut by 4 bases, the J end by 8 bases, with 12 bases between. The CDR3 covers 13 residues. CDR3 sequence (DNA): TGTGCCAGCAGCTCGACCGAAGCCTATGAGCAGTTCTTC. It codes for CASSSTEAYEQFF.

The sample holds a few counts of this clonotype. V is TRBV19 and J is TRBJ2-3; D uncertain. Trimming stripped 3 bases from V and 11 bases from J, with 9 bases between. This CDR3 spans 11 amino acids. From germline, CDR1 is LNHDA and CDR2 SQIVND (reference sequence). CDR3 protein: CASSIELRQYF. CDR3 DNA: TGTGCCAGTAGTATTGAACTGAGGCAGTATTTT.

The sample holds many counts of this clonotype. The genes are TRBV18 and TRBJ1-1, with TRBD1 as a possible D gene (5 bases). V was cut by 3 bases and J by 8 bases, with 13 bases left in between. In germline, CDR1 is KGHSH, CDR2 LQKENI. This CDR3 is built from 13 residues. CDR3 amino acids: CASSPFGGEEAFF. The CDR3 DNA reads as TGTGCCAGCTCACCGTTCGGAGGGGAGGAAGCTTTCTTT.

This clonotype was seen a few times. The CDR3 DNA reads TGTGCCAGCAGCGTCTCCCGGGGAGGGACGGGCGGCACCGGGGAGCTGTTTTTT. Its protein product is CASSVSRGGTGGTGELFF. The chain combines TRBV9 with TRBJ2-2; 7 bases line up with TRBD2. In germline, CDR1 is SGDLS, CDR2 YYNGEE. V lost 2 bases to trimming and J lost 4 bases; unmatched junction nucleotides: 14. The CDR3 length is 18 residues.

The table lists this clonotype with many counts. V usage is TRBV6-1 and J usage is TRBJ1-1, with 10 bases matching TRBD1. The CDR3 sequence is 13 residues long. V lost 4 bases, J lost 7 bases, and 3 bases stayed unmatched. CDR1 and CDR2 (germline): MNHNS, SASEGT. DNA of the CDR3: TGTGCCAGCAGTGGGACAGGGGGACGTGAAGCTTTCTTT. This sequence encodes CASSGTGGREAFF.

This clonotype was observed many times. This chain uses TRBV7-3 with TRBJ2-5, with 7 nucleotides matching TRBD2. Trimming cost V 5 bases and J 6 bases; bases outside gene matches: 6. CDR1 is SGHTA, CDR2 FQGTGA, per germline. The CDR3 is 13 amino acids. CDR3 amino acids: CASSSGLGKTQYF. The CDR3 nucleotides are TGTGCCAGCAGCAGTGGACTAGGGAAGACCCAGTACTTC.

The V gene is TRBV27, the J gene TRBJ1-2, with D maybe TRBD1 (5 bases). This CDR3 has 11 amino acids. With 10 bases removed from V and 7 bases from J, the gap between germline ends came to 13 bases. CDR1 and CDR2 (germline): MNHEY, SMNVEV (reference sequence). CDR3 sequence (DNA): TGTGCCACCCTTTATGGGGGTGGCTACACCTTC. Its translation: CATLYGGGYTF.

This clonotype was observed at least ten times. This sequence joins TRBV6-5 and TRBJ2-7, with 9 positions matching TRBD2. The CDR3 runs to 16 residues. Germline V gene sequence: CDR1 MNHEY, CDR2 SVGAGI. V lost 0 bases, J lost 6 bases, and 9 bases stayed unmatched. The CDR3 coding sequence is TGTGCCAGCAGTTACTCGATATTAGCGGGAGTTGGCGAGCAGTACTTC. Translating gives CASSYSILAGVGEQYF.

This clonotype was counted at least ten times. V and J are TRBV5-4 and TRBJ1-1; D is ambiguous. Trimming cost V 0 bases and J 1 base, with 10 bases left between them. Germline loops: CDR1 SGHNT, CDR2 YYREEE (reference sequence). The CDR3 runs to 15 residues. The CDR3 DNA is TGTGCCAGCAGCTTGGAGCTGCGGAAGAACACTGAAGCTTTCTTT. It is translated as CASSLELRKNTEAFF. Full variable domain (outside the CDR3, taken from reference TRBV5-4 and TRBJ1-1): ETGVTQSPTHLIKTRGQQVTLRCSSQSGHNTVSWYQQALGQGPQFIFQYYREEENGRGNFPPRFSGLQFPNYSSELNVNALELDDSALYLCASSLELRKNTEAFFGQGTRLTVV.

This clonotype has ten or more counts. The genes are TRBV12-3 or TRBV12-4 and TRBJ1-2, with TRBD1 as a possible D gene (5 bases). The CDR3 is made up of 14 amino acids. V lost 5 bases, J lost 4 bases, and 14 bases lay in between. The CDR3, as DNA: TGTGCCAGCAGTACTCGGCGACAGCTCTATGGCTACACCTTC. This translates into CASSTRRQLYGYTF.

This clonotype occurred many times. The chain uses TRBV5-1 and TRBJ2-3; the D gene is possibly TRBD2 (6 bases). The CDR3 length is 15 residues. The germline V gene encodes CDR1 SGHRS and CDR2 YFSETQ. V was pared by 4 bases and J by 4 bases, with 16 bases between. In DNA form, the CDR3 reads TGCGCCAGCAGCCCTGGACTAAATGTGGCAGATACGCAGTATTTT. It codes for CASSPGLNVADTQYF.

A few counts support this clonotype. V gene TRBV5-1 combines with J gene TRBJ2-7; 10 bases line up with TRBD1. CDR3 length: 16 amino acids. The ends lost 4 bases at V and 2 bases at J; junction bases unmatched: 9. Per the germline V gene, CDR1 is SGHRS and CDR2 is YFSETQ. The CDR3 DNA reads TGCGCCAGCAGCCCGACGGGACAGGGGATTCCCTACGAGCAGTACTTC. This sequence encodes CASSPTGQGIPYEQYF. Full variable domain (outside the CDR3, taken from reference TRBV5-1 and TRBJ2-7): KAGVTQTPRYLIKTRGQQVTLSCSPISGHRSVSWYQQTPGQGLQFLFEYFSETQRNKGNFPGRFSGRQFSNSRSEMNVSTLELGDSALYLCASSPTGQGIPYEQYFGPGTRLTVT.

This clonotype was found many times. The CDR3 protein is CASSLTGIGYTF. The CDR3 bases are TGTGCCAGCAGTTTAACTGGGATCGGCTACACCTTC. This chain connects TRBV12-3 or TRBV12-4 to TRBJ1-2; D gene unclear. V was pared by 2 bases and J by 8 bases, with 9 bases between. This CDR3 is built from 12 residues.

The sample holds many counts of this clonotype. The chain joins TRBV5-4 to TRBJ2-5; D gene unclear. Germline CDR1 and CDR2: SGHNT and YYREEE (reference sequence). This CDR3 comprises 11 residues. V was pared by 4 bases and J by 2 bases, with 3 bases between. In DNA form, the CDR3 reads TGTGCCAGCAGCCAGCAAGAGACCCAGTACTTC. It encodes CASSQQETQYF.

This chain joins TRBV2 and TRBJ2-3; 11 bases agree with TRBD2. Germline CDR1 and CDR2: SNHLY and FYNNEI. This CDR3 is built from 15 residues. V shed 4 bases, J shed 3 bases, and the junction held 3 bases outside the gene matches. The CDR3 DNA sequence: TGTGCCAGCAGTGGGGGACTAGCGGCGACAGATACGCAGTATTTT. Protein product: CASSGGLAATDTQYF.